The next 28 T cell receptor beta chains were all read from a single sample in a study of T cells in Graves' hyperthyroidism and ophthalmopathy. The source material, RNA transcripts, was used to amplify TCR beta CDR3 regions. Initially, a first-round RT-PCR of the TCR CDR3 employed the HTBI primer set. TCRdb used MiXCR to reprocess the multiplex PCR reads, holding one entry per CDR3 protein. The sample contains 300,000 to 400,000 distinct CDR3 sequences, around 23% of which appear only once. The sample consisted of blood. These receptors came from a woman between 50 and 59 years old with Graves' hyperthyroidism.

This clonotype occurred many times. One junction end does not reproduce the germline sequence, and a read error may be involved. In DNA, the CDR3 is TGTGCCGGCAGCGTAGCGGGAGGGCCTTCCTACGAGCAGTACTTC. This translates into CAGSVAGGPSYEQYF. J is TRBJ2-7 and V is TRBV11-3, with 11 bases that match TRBD2. Germline V lookup: CDR1 SGHNT, CDR2 YENEEA. The length of the CDR3 is 15 residues. The full variable domain, with the rest looked up from reference TRBV11-3 and TRBJ2-7, is EAGVVQSPRYKIIEKKQPVAFWCNPISGHNTLYWYLQNLGQGPELLIRYENEEAVDDSQLPKDRFSAERLKGVDSTLKIQPAELGDSAVYLCAGSVAGGPSYEQYFGPGTRLTVT.

This clonotype turned up a few times. V gene TRBV28 combines with J gene TRBJ2-7; possibly TRBD2 for D (5 bases). CDR1 is MDHEN and CDR2 is SYDVKM in the germline V gene. V lost 3 bases and J 5 bases, leaving 17 bases between the germline ends. This CDR3 region has 15 residues. CDR3 coding DNA: TGTGCCAGCAGTTTGCAGTCACGAGGGTGCCACGAGCAGTACTTC. Its protein product is CASSLQSRGCHEQYF. Drawing the rest from reference TRBV28 and TRBJ2-7, the complete variable domain is DVKVTQSSRYLVKRTGEKVFLECVQDMDHENMFWYRQDPGLGLRLIYFSYDVKMKEKGDIPEGYSVSREKKERFSLILESASTNQTSMYLCASSLQSRGCHEQYFGPGTRLTVT.

The rearrangement joins TRBV29-1 to TRBJ2-2; 9 positions agree with TRBD1. The CDR3 spans 14 residues. J gave up 4 bases and V 5 bases, and 5 bases lay outside the gene matches. Germline V gene sequence: CDR1 SQVTM, CDR2 ANQGSEA. CDR3 protein: CSVRTGVGTGELFF. CDR3 nucleotides: TGCAGCGTTAGGACAGGGGTTGGCACCGGGGAGCTGTTTTTT.

For this clonotype: The conserved final phenylalanine or tryptophan is absent from the CDR3, which likely points to a read error. CDR3 region: CASSHAGVYGYTL. The CDR3, as DNA: TGTGCCAGCAGCCACGCAGGGGTCTATGGCTACACCCTC. The genes are TRBV5-5 and TRBJ1-2; D perhaps matches TRBD1 (6 bases). The V end lost 4 bases, the J end lost 4 bases, and 11 bases lay between the germline ends. Germline CDR1 is SGHKS and CDR2 is YYEKEE (reference sequence). The CDR3 loop spans 13 amino acids.

The chain employs TRBV10-3 and TRBJ2-2; D not certain. The germline V gene encodes CDR1 ENHRY and CDR2 SYGVKD. The CDR3 covers 13 residues. The ends were cut back, 1 base at V and 2 bases at J, with 2 bases in the middle. The CDR3 DNA reads TGTGCCATCAGTGAGTTTAACACCGGGGAGCTGTTTTTT. This sequence encodes CAISEFNTGELFF.

This clonotype was counted many times. The chain links TRBV27 to TRBJ1-1; TRBD1 might be the D (6 bases). The CDR3 is 14 residues long. The V gene lost 3 bases and the J gene lost 6 bases, with 14 bases spanning the gap. Germline-derived CDR1 and CDR2 are MNHEY and SMNVEV (reference sequence). The CDR3: CASSFVRGQAEAFF. The CDR3 coding sequence is TGTGCCAGCAGTTTCGTTCGGGGGCAGGCTGAAGCTTTCTTT.

This clonotype has only a few counts. The gene calls are TRBV6-1 and TRBJ1-5; possibly TRBD1 for D (5 bases). V shed 3 bases and J shed 3 bases, with 6 bases lying between them. The CDR3 extends over 13 amino acids. Germline lookup yields CDR1 MNHNS and CDR2 SASEGT. The CDR3 sequence: CASSDRDNQPQHF. CDR3 bases: TGTGCCAGCAGTGACAGGGACAATCAGCCCCAGCATTTT.

This clonotype was recorded many times. The V and J genes are TRBV7-3 and TRBJ2-1, with 10 bases matching TRBD2. CDR3 length: 20 amino acids. The junction had 17 bases not matched to a gene; V was cut back by 2 bases and J by 4 bases. Germline V gene sequence: CDR1 SGHTA, CDR2 FQGTGA. The CDR3 protein is CASSLFPTGLAGVSYNEQFF. CDR3 in DNA: TGTGCCAGCAGCTTATTCCCCACAGGTCTAGCGGGAGTATCATACAATGAGCAGTTCTTC.

Worth noting for this clonotype: At one of its ends the junction is not consistent with the germline gene, which may arise from a read error. V is TRBV27 and J is TRBJ2-3; no firm D call. CDR1 and CDR2 from the germline V gene are MNHEY and SMNVEV (reference sequence). CDR3 length equals 13 residues. The CDR3 DNA is TGTGGCAGCCTTAAATCTAGCACAGATACGCAGTATTTT. This sequence encodes CGSLKSSTDTQYF.

This clonotype has ten or more counts. The CDR3 loop is CASSLVSQGAGSPLHF. The CDR3 nucleotides are TGTGCCAGCAGCTTAGTATCCCAGGGGGCCGGGTCACCCCTCCACTTT. The rearrangement joins TRBV11-2 to TRBJ1-6; 8 nucleotides match TRBD1. CDR1 and CDR2 (germline): SGHAT, FQNNGV. This CDR3 has 16 amino acids. J gave up 10 bases and V 1 base, and 9 bases lay outside the gene matches.

This clonotype was seen more than once but under ten times. The rearrangement uses TRBV9 and TRBJ2-1; 15 bases are shared with TRBD2. CDR3 size: 17 residues. V shed 4 bases and J 7 bases; nucleotides not matched to a gene: 9. CDR1 is SGDLS, CDR2 YYNGEE, per germline. CDR3 loop: CASSPRTSGRAGNEQFF. DNA of the CDR3: TGTGCCAGCAGCCCCCGGACTAGCGGGAGGGCCGGGAATGAGCAGTTCTTC.

The CDR3 sequence is CASSALDSYNSPLHF. The DNA for the CDR3 is TGTGCCAGCAGTGCTTTGGACAGCTATAATTCACCCCTCCACTTT. The gene calls are TRBV25-1 and TRBJ1-6; weak D call: TRBD1 (6 bases). V was clipped by 4 bases and J by 3 bases, with 10 bases between them. Germline loops: CDR1 MGHDK, CDR2 SYGVNS. This CDR3 contains 15 residues.

This clonotype was detected only a few times. The chain carries TRBV28 and TRBJ1-1; D gene unclear. The germline V and J ends were trimmed by 2 bases and 0 bases, with 13 bases remaining between them. Per the germline V gene, CDR1 is MDHEN and CDR2 is SYDVKM. CDR3 length: 16 amino acids. The CDR3 nucleotides are TGTGCCAGCAGTTTACCGTTTACGGGGTTGAACACTGAAGCTTTCTTT. Its translation is CASSLPFTGLNTEAFF.

The chain has TRBV27 and TRBJ1-2; 7 nucleotides line up with TRBD1. Per the germline V gene, CDR1 is MNHEY and CDR2 is SMNVEV (reference sequence). Unmatched junction bases numbered 14, after V lost 9 bases and J lost 7 bases. The CDR3 is made up of 14 amino acids. DNA for the CDR3: TGTGCCAGTCAAACCGTTCAGGGGGGAGGTGGCTACACCTTC. Encoded protein: CASQTVQGGGGYTF.

The table lists this clonotype with many counts. This chain joins TRBV20-1 and TRBJ2-1, with unresolved D. The CDR3 runs 15 residues. Trimming removed 5 bases from V and 1 base from J, with 15 bases in between. CDR1 is DFQATT and CDR2 is SNEGSKA in the germline V gene (reference sequence). The CDR3 nucleotides read TGCAGTGCTGACCCCTTTGGTGTTTCCTACAATGAGCAGTTCTTC. Translated: CSADPFGVSYNEQFF.

This clonotype was recorded at least ten times. The chain has TRBV2 and TRBJ1-5; D uncertain. Trimming pared 1 base from V and 5 bases from J, leaving 3 bases between. The length of the CDR3 is 12 residues. The V gene's germline CDR1 is SNHLY and CDR2 FYNNEI. The CDR3 sequence is CASSEGYQPQHF. The DNA of the CDR3 is TGTGCCAGCAGTGAAGGTTATCAGCCCCAGCATTTT.

This clonotype has just a few counts. The V and J genes are TRBV6-4 and TRBJ2-2; D unclear. CDR3 length: 15 amino acids. Deletions cut 7 bases from V and 1 base from J, with 13 bases between. Per germline, CDR1 MRHNA and CDR2 SNTAGT. DNA for the CDR3: TGTGCCAGCATCGAAGGCTCAGTGAACACCGGGGAGCTGTTTTTT. This gives the protein CASIEGSVNTGELFF.

The chain couples TRBV9 to TRBJ1-2; the D gene is possibly TRBD1 (5 bases). The CDR3 has 14 residues. Germline V lookup: CDR1 SGDLS, CDR2 YYNGEE. V lost 0 bases and J 4 bases, leaving 10 bases between the germline ends. CDR3 region: CASSVAQGTYGYTF. The CDR3 DNA reads as TGTGCCAGCAGCGTAGCCCAGGGTACCTATGGCTACACCTTC.

This clonotype was detected only a few times. The V and J genes are TRBV20-1 and TRBJ2-1; TRBD2 matches at 13 bases. This CDR3 is built from 16 residues. Germline V CDR1 and CDR2: DFQATT, SNEGSKA (reference sequence). Unmatched junction bases numbered 8, after V lost 0 bases and J lost 9 bases. The DNA of the CDR3 is TGCAGTGCTAGAGATTTACTAGCGGGGGGGAGGGGTGAGCAGTTCTTC. This translates into CSARDLLAGGRGEQFF.

This clonotype came up a few times. V is TRBV20-1 and J is TRBJ2-5; D is unclear. Germline values: CDR1 DFQATT, CDR2 SNEGSKA (reference sequence). This CDR3 region has 13 residues. Trimming removed 6 bases from V and 2 bases from J, with 13 bases in between. In DNA, the CDR3 is TGCAGTGCCCCCGTGTGGGGTCAAGAGACCCAGTACTTC. It is translated as CSAPVWGQETQYF.

Comment on this clonotype: A much larger clone is a single base away; this may be a read error. The chain uses TRBV12-3 or TRBV12-4 and TRBJ2-3, with 15 bases aligning to TRBD2. Germline trimming cut 5 bases from V and 1 base from J; bases unmatched to any gene: 16. This CDR3 is 21 amino acids long. The CDR3 here is CASSPPPGLAGGGVGTDTQYF. The CDR3 DNA reads TGTGCCAGCAGTCCCCCCCCGGGACTAGCGGGAGGTGGGGTTGGCACAGATACGCAGTATTTT.

This clonotype appeared many times. This sequence joins TRBV27 and TRBJ2-7; 13 bases line up with TRBD2. Looked up from germline, CDR1 is MNHEY and CDR2 is SMNVEV (reference sequence). This CDR3 region has 15 residues. The trim removed 4 bases at V and 5 bases at J, leaving 5 bases unmatched. The CDR3, as DNA: TGTGCCAGCAGTTCCTGGACTAGCGGGAGAAACGAGCAGTACTTC. Translated, it gives CASSSWTSGRNEQYF.

This clonotype occurred many times. The CDR3 DNA sequence: TGTGCCAGCAGGTATAGCGGGAGGGCTAATGAGCAGTTCTTC. Its protein product is CASRYSGRANEQFF. The chain combines TRBV12-3 or TRBV12-4 with TRBJ2-1; the match to TRBD2 covers 11 bases. Losses at the gene ends were 6 bases for V and 7 bases for J; bases not matched to a gene: 5. The CDR3 runs to 14 residues.

The V gene is TRBV6-5, the J gene TRBJ1-4; D is perhaps TRBD1 (5 bases). Germline values: CDR1 MNHEY, CDR2 SVGAGI. The CDR3 is 15 residues long. V was cut by 1 base and J by 8 bases, with 14 bases left in between. This CDR3 is CASSYWTRGPEKLFF. CDR3 nucleotides: TGTGCCAGCAGTTACTGGACAAGGGGACCAGAAAAACTGTTTTTT.

For this clonotype: A much larger clone lies one base from this, so it may be a read error. The V and J genes are TRBV12-3 or TRBV12-4 and TRBJ1-1, with D perhaps TRBD1 (5 bases). This CDR3 has 14 residues. CDR3 protein: CAGSSGTGTGEAFF. CDR3 DNA sequence: TGTGCCGGCAGCTCCGGGACGGGAACTGGTGAAGCTTTCTTT.

The chain is built from TRBV2 and TRBJ1-4, with D perhaps TRBD1 (5 bases). Germline V gives CDR1 SNHLY, CDR2 FYNNEI. The germline V and J ends were trimmed by 4 bases and 7 bases, with 13 bases remaining between them. This CDR3 is built from 14 residues. This CDR3 reads CASSVRGTAEKLFF. The CDR3 region has the DNA TGTGCCAGCAGTGTAAGGGGTACGGCTGAAAAACTGTTTTTT.

Notes on this clonotype: This sequence may be a read error, since a much larger clone differs from it by one base. The rearrangement links TRBV11-3 to TRBJ2-7; D remains ambiguous. The CDR3 is made up of 13 amino acids. Germline values: CDR1 SGHNT, CDR2 YENEEA. The CDR3 sequence: CASSLDPRLEQHF. As DNA, the CDR3 is TGTGCCAGCAGCTTAGATCCCCGACTGGAGCAGCACTTC.

The rearrangement links TRBV2 to TRBJ1-2, with D hard to call. V was pared by 0 bases and J by 7 bases, with 12 bases between. Germline lookup yields CDR1 SNHLY and CDR2 FYNNEI. The CDR3 consists of 14 residues. The CDR3 coding sequence is TGTGCCAGCAGTGAAGCGCTTCGGCGGACTGGCTACACCTTC. It codes for CASSEALRRTGYTF.